This record looks at one T cell receptor beta chain sequence and its context. As yet, its antigen is unknown. This record comes from a study of blood T cells in healthy people across ages. Findings of the study overall: A greater number of naive CD4+ cells and higher diversity distinguished long-lived donors from aged donors. Diversity estimates from one million T cells were considered underestimates. Among T cells, TCR beta diversity per million cells dropped roughly linearly as age rose.

A second PCR, run for roughly 7 to 11 cycles, used a sample-barcoded 5' primer plus a J-beta primer mix. A template-switch adaptor that had 12 random nucleotides put a tag on each cDNA molecule. TCRdb called the 5' RACE reads again in MiXCR, with one record for every CDR3 protein. The repertoire holds 540,000 or so distinct CDR3 sequences, 27% seen once, with 15% to 20% in the top ten. This sequence originates from a woman aged 70 to 79 in good health. The specimen sequenced was blood.

The CDR3 region has the DNA TGCGCCAGCTGCCGGGGCGCGGGGGGCACAGATACGCAGTATTTT. Encoded protein: CASCRGAGGTDTQYF. The rearrangement links TRBV5-1 to TRBJ2-3; 7 positions match TRBD2. Germline values: CDR1 SGHRS, CDR2 YFSETQ. This CDR3 region has 15 residues. V trimming: 7 bases; J trimming: 1 base; junction bases outside the gene matches: 9. Full variable domain (outside the CDR3, taken from reference TRBV5-1 and TRBJ2-3): KAGVTQTPRYLIKTRGQQVTLSCSPISGHRSVSWYQQTPGQGLQFLFEYFSETQRNKGNFPGRFSGRQFSNSRSEMNVSTLELGDSALYLCASCRGAGGTDTQYFGPGTRLTVL.